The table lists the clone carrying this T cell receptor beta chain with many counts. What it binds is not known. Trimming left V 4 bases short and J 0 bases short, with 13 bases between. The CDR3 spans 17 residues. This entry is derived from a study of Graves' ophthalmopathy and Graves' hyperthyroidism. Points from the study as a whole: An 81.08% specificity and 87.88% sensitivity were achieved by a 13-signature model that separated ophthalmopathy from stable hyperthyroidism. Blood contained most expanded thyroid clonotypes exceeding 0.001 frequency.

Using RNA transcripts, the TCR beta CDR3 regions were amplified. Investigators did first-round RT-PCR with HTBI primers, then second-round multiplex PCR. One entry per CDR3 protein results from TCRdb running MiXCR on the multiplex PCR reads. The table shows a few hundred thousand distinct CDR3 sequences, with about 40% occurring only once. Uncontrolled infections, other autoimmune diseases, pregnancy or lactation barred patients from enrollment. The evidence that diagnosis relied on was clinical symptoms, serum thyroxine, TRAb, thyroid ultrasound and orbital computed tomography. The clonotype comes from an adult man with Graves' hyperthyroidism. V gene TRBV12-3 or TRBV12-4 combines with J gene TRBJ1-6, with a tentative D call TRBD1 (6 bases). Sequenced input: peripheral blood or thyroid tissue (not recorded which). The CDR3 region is CASSSGQLTSYNSPLHF. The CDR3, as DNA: TGTGCCAGCAGTTCGGGACAACTGACCTCCTATAATTCACCCCTCCACTTT.